This T cell receptor (beta chain) comes out of a study of cytomegalovirus exposure and HLA in healthy donors. Study-level points and caveats: Productive rates of about 90% or about 30% were seen for most TCR beta V segments in an earlier analysis.

Details on this clone: Its antigen is unidentified.

Germline-derived CDR1 and CDR2 are SGDLS and YYNGEE. The length of the CDR3 is 14 residues. V dropped 3 bases and J dropped 4 bases, with 13 bases sitting between them. Primers for the PCR totalled 60 Vbeta and 13 Jbeta. Assay used: immunoSEQ multiplex PCR; TCRdb lists only in-frame clones, some missing. The table shows some 240,000 clones, with approximately 78% occurring only once. Whereas donors were nominally healthy upon sampling, unrecorded immune exposures were probable. This chain connects TRBV9 to TRBJ1-1, with D perhaps TRBD1 (6 bases). The source material was PBMCs. This TCR was recovered from a male donor in good health and CMV-seronegative. The DNA of the CDR3 is TGTGCCAGCAGCGAGATCTCAGGGGCCACTGAAGCTTTCTTT. Amino acid sequence: CASSEISGATEAFF.